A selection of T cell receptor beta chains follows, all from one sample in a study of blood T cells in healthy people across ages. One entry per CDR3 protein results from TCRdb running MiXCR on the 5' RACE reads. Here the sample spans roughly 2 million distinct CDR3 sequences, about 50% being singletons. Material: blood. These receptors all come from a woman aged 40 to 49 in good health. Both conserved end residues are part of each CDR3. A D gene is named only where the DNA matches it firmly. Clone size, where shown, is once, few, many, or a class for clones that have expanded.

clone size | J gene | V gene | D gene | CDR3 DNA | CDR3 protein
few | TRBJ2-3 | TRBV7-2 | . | TGTGCCAGCAGCCGGGACCAAGTAATGGATACGCAGTATTTT | CASSRDQVMDTQYF
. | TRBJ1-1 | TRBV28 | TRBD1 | TGTGCCAGCAGCCCGGGACAGGTGAACACTGAAGCTTTCTTT | CASSPGQVNTEAFF
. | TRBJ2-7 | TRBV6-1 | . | TGTGCCAGCAGTGAAGACACTTTCGCCCACGAGCAGTACTTC | CASSEDTFAHEQYF
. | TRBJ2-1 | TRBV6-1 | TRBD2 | TGTGCCAGCAGCCAAGTGAGAACTAGCGGGGGGGCCAATGAGCAGTTCTTC | CASSQVRTSGGANEQFF
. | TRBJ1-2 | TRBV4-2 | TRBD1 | TGTGCCAGCAGCCAAGGCCTCCGGGACAGTGATAACTATGGCTACACCTTC | CASSQGLRDSDNYGYTF
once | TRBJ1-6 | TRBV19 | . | TGTGCCAGTAGTACCGGGCAGGCTATCTCCTATAATTCACCCCTCCACTTT | CASSTGQAISYNSPLHF
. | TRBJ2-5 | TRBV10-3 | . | TGTGCCATCAGTGAGTCGAAAGGGGTCCAAGAGACCCAGTACTTC | CAISESKGVQETQYF
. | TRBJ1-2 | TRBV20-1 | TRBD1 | TGCAGTGCTAGAGAATGGGACAGCCCTAACTATGGCTACACCTTC | CSAREWDSPNYGYTF
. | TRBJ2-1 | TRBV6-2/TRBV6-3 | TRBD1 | TGTGCCAGCAGTTACTCGGACAGGGGGAAGTTCAATGAGCAGTTCTTC | CASSYSDRGKFNEQFF
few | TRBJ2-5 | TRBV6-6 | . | TGTGCCAGCAGTTCTTACGGGGATGGAGAGACCCAGTACTTC | CASSSYGDGETQYF
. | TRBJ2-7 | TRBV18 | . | TGTGCCAGCTCACCAGCCTACAGATACGAGCAGTACTTC | CASSPAYRYEQYF
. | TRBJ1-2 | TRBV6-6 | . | TGTGCCAGCAGTTACTCTGTTCGGCGGGAAGCTAACTATGGCTACACCTTC | CASSYSVRREANYGYTF
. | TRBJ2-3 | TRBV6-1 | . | TGTGCCAGCAGTGAGGGCCGGGCAGATACGCAGTATTTT | CASSEGRADTQYF
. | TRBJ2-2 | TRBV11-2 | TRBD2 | TGTGCCAGCAGCTTCATAGCGGGGGACACCGGGGAGCTGTTTTTT | CASSFIAGDTGELFF
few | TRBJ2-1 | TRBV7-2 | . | TGTGCCAGCAGCTTTGTGTCCAGATTCAGCGTCCCCTACAATGAGCAGTTCTTC | CASSFVSRFSVPYNEQFF
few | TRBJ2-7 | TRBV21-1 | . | TGTGCCAGCAACAAATCAAACCGGGACAGTCCCTACGAGCAGTACTTC | CASNKSNRDSPYEQYF
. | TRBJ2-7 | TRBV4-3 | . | TGCGCCAGCAGCCAAGACAGGGGAACAAACTACGAGCAGTACTTC | CASSQDRGTNYEQYF
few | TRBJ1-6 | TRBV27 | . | TGTGCCAGCAGTTCCGCTCCGAATTCACCCCTCCACTTT | CASSSAPNSPLHF
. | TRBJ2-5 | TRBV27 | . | TGTGCCAGCGGTAGGACGGCGGAGACCCAGTACTTC | CASGRTAETQYF
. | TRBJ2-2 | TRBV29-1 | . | TGCAGCGTACCTGTACCCTATACCGGGGAGCTGTTTTTT | CSVPVPYTGELFF
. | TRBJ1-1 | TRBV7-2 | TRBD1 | TGTGCCAGCAGCGCACAGGGGGCTATGAACACTGAAGCTTTCTTT | CASSAQGAMNTEAFF
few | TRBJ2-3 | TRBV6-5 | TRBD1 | TGTGCCAGCAGTTACTCACAGGGGAATACGCAGTATTTT | CASSYSQGNTQYF
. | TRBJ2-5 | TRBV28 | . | TGTGCCAGCAGTTCCCGACGGACAAGGGCGAACTATGACGGGGAGACCCAGTACTTC | CASSSRRTRANYDGETQYF
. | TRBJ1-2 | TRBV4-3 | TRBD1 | TGCGCCAGCAGCCAAGATTGGACAGGGCGGAACTATGGCTACACCTTC | CASSQDWTGRNYGYTF
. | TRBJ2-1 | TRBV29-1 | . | TGCAGCGGTGGTGGGAGCTTATACAATGAGCAGTTCTTC | CSGGGSLYNEQFF
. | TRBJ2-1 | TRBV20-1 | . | TGCAGTGCCGTACTCGACAATGAGCAGTTCTTC | CSAVLDNEQFF
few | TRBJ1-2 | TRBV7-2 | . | TGTGCCAGCAGCCTAAGGCAGGTTTGGTATGGCTACACCTTC | CASSLRQVWYGYTF
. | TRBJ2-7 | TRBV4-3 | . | TGCGCCAGCAGCCAAGAGTGGGCACCCCCCTACGAGCAGTACTTC | CASSQEWAPPYEQYF
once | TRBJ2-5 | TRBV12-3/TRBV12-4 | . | TGTGCCAGCAGCCCAGAGGCTGGCTCTCGGGAGACCCAGTACTTC | CASSPEAGSRETQYF
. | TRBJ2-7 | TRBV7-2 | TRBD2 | TGTGCCGGCAGCCCGGGACTAGCGGGTCCCCTCTACGAGCAGTACTTC | CAGSPGLAGPLYEQYF
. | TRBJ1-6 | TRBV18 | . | TGTGCCAGCTCACCAAAGGGCAGTTGGAATTCACCCCTCCACTTT | CASSPKGSWNSPLHF
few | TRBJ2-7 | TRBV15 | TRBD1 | TGTGCCACCAGCACCCCCCGGACAGGGCTTTACGAGCAGTACTTC | CATSTPRTGLYEQYF
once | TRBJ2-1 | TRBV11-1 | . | TGTGCCAGCCCGAAGTACAATGAGCAGTTCTTC | CASPKYNEQFF
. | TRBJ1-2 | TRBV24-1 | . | TGTGCCACCAGTGGGGTGGGCGCGGCTGATGGCTACACCTTC | CATSGVGAADGYTF
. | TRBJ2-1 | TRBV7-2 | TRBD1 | TGTGCCAGCAGCTGGGGGACAGGGGGATACAATGAGCAGTTCTTC | CASSWGTGGYNEQFF
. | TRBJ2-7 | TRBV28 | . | TGTGTCACCTCCGAGGGTCGTCTCTACGAGCAGTACTTC | CVTSEGRLYEQYF
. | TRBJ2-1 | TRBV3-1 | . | TGTGCCAGCAGACCCCGACAGGTACAAGAGACCCAGTTCTTC | CASRPRQVQETQFF
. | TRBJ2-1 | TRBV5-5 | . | TGTGCCAGCAGCTTGGATAGCCCATTGGATGAGCAGTTCTTC | CASSLDSPLDEQFF
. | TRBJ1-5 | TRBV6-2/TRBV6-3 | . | TGTGCCAGCACCGGGTACGGCCAAGATCAGCCCCAGCATTTT | CASTGYGQDQPQHF
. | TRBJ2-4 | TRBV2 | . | TGTGCCAGCCGGGGCCTAACAGGGGCCAAAAACATTCAGTACTTC | CASRGLTGAKNIQYF
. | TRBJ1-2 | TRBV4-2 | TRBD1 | TGTGCCAGCAGCCAGGGGGTATCCGGGACAGGGGGGCTTTATGGCTACACCTTC | CASSQGVSGTGGLYGYTF
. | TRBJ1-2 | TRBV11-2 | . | TGTGCCAGCAGCTTAGTTGGGGCACCCAGTTATGGCTACACCTTC | CASSLVGAPSYGYTF
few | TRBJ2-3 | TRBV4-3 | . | TGCGCCAGCAGCCAAGGTGATAGCAGAACAGATACGCAGTATTTT | CASSQGDSRTDTQYF
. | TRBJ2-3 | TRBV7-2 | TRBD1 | TGTGCCAGCAGCTCCGGGACAGGTCGTTTCTTGGATACGCAGTATTTT | CASSSGTGRFLDTQYF
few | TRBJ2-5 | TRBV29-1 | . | TGCAGCGTGGGGGACGAGAAGACCCAGTACTTC | CSVGDEKTQYF
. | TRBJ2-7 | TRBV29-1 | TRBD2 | TGCAGCGTGAAGGCACTAGCGGCGGACGAGCAGTACTTC | CSVKALAADEQYF
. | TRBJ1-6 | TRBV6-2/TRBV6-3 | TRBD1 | TGTGCCAGCTCCCGGGACAGCCCTTATAATTCACCCCTCCACTTT | CASSRDSPYNSPLHF
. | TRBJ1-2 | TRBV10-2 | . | TGCGCCAGCAGTGAGAGGAACAGGGCAAGGGAGGATGGCTACACCTTC | CASSERNRAREDGYTF
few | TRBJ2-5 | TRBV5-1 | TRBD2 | TGCGCCAGCAGCTTACCGGGACTAGCGGGGCCGGAGACCCAGTACTTC | CASSLPGLAGPETQYF
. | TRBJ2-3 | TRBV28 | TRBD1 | TGTGCCAGCACCAGGAGGGACAGGGACACAGATACGCAGTATTTT | CASTRRDRDTDTQYF
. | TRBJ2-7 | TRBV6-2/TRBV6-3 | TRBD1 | TGTGCCAGCAGTTACCAGACAGGGGGCCGGTACGAGCAGTACTTC | CASSYQTGGRYEQYF
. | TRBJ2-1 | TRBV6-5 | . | TGTGCCAGCAGTTACTCGTCTGGGGAATTCACCGGGAATGAGCAGTTCTTC | CASSYSSGEFTGNEQFF
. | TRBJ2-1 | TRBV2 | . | TGTGCCAGCAGTGAGCTCAGTCACAATGAGCAGTTCTTC | CASSELSHNEQFF
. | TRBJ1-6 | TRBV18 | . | TGTGCCAGCTCACCACCAGCGACAGGCTCGAATTCACCCCTCCACTTT | CASSPPATGSNSPLHF
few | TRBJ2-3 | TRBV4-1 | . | TGCGCCAGCAGCCAAGAACGGGGAGCTCCTGATACGCAGTATTTT | CASSQERGAPDTQYF